The entry below describes one TCR beta chain. Its antigen is still unknown. TCRdb re-derived calls from the reads in MiXCR, one entry per CDR3 protein. The sample consists of roughly 860,000 distinct CDR3 sequences, roughly 33% of them appearing once. This record belongs to a study of T cell repertoires in cytomegalovirus infection. Notes on the study in general: Adding up the frequency of public TCR beta families identified people who carried CMV plus the relevant HLA.

The sequence was obtained from a human donor in good health (CMV status not recorded). Some clones in this sample may be carry-over from other donors' samples. The input for sequencing was cultured CD8+ T cells from PBMCs, taken from culture after CMV antigen stimulation.

This CDR3 is CASSFLAGGGGTQYF. CDR3 nucleotides: TGTGCCAGCAGCTTTCTAGCGGGGGGGGGGGGTACGCAGTATTTT. This rearrangement joins TRBV7-8 to TRBJ2-3; 12 nucleotides align to TRBD2. Germline V gives CDR1 SGHVS, CDR2 FQNEAQ. The CDR3 spans 15 residues. Trimming at V came to 3 bases and at J to 8 bases, leaving 6 bases not matched to a gene.